This T cell receptor (beta chain) was identified in a study of T cell responses to AZD1222 COVID-19 vaccine. Study results and limitations: Mostly white British, mostly female donors; authors suggested clonal diversity may be underestimated.

A word on this clone: Its target is unknown.

TCRdb's copy holds only in-frame clones and misses some; the assay was immunoSEQ multiplex PCR. The sample shows 100,000 or so clones, just under 90% of them seen only once. The CDR3 loop spans 15 amino acids. Germline lookup yields CDR1 SGHNT and CDR2 YYREEE (reference sequence). V was clipped by 0 bases and J by 6 bases, with 12 bases between them. This specimen was peripheral blood, taken on day 0 of AZD1222 vaccination. This chain uses TRBV5-4 with TRBJ2-2, with D perhaps assigned TRBD1 or TRBD2 (5 bases each). The TCR was taken from an adult in good health. The CDR3: CASSLVGRDPGELFF. DNA of the CDR3: TGTGCCAGCAGCTTGGTCGGCAGGGACCCCGGGGAGCTGTTTTTT. Combining the CDR3 with reference TRBV5-4 and TRBJ2-2 gives the whole variable domain ETGVTQSPTHLIKTRGQQVTLRCSSQSGHNTVSWYQQALGQGPQFIFQYYREEENGRGNFPPRFSGLQFPNYSSELNVNALELDDSALYLCASSLVGRDPGELFFGEGSRLTVL.